Listed below are T cell receptor beta chains from one sample, sequenced in a study of blood T cell repertoires in COVID-19. Profiled with immunoSEQ multiplex PCR; TCRdb holds only in-frame clones, not every one. The sample contains 240,000 or so clones, about 87% of which appear only once. The sample taken for sequencing was peripheral blood. The receptors derive from a woman between 70 and 85 years old with active or convalescent COVID-19. The CDR3 runs from the conserved cysteine through the conserved F or W. The order of the fields is CDR3 protein, CDR3 DNA, J gene, V gene, D gene, clone size. D genes are given only for firm matches. A clone size is listed for some rows: how often the clone was seen (once, few, many), or a class if it is expanded.

CASSQDLGGEQYF	TGTGCCAGCAGCCAAGATCTAGGGGGCGAGCAGTACTTC	TRBJ2-7	TRBV14	NA	NA
CASSQVSIQGANEQYF	TGTGCCAGCAGTCAAGTTAGCATACAGGGGGCGAACGAGCAGTACTTC	TRBJ2-7	TRBV6-1	TRBD1	NA
CASSVRDSFLPLHF	TGTGCCAGCAGTGTCCGGGACAGCTTCCTCCCCCTCCACTTT	TRBJ1-6	TRBV6-2/TRBV6-3	TRBD1	few
CASSVEASENSPLHF	TGTGCCAGCAGCGTAGAGGCCTCGGAGAATTCACCCCTCCACTTT	TRBJ1-6	TRBV9	NA	NA
CASGLDPRGEDGYTF	TGTGCTAGTGGTTTGGACCCCCGGGGAGAAGATGGCTACACCTTC	TRBJ1-2	TRBV12-5	NA	few
CSVTTGGFTEAFF	TGCAGCGTTACGACAGGGGGCTTCACTGAAGCTTTCTTT	TRBJ1-1	TRBV29-1	TRBD1	once
CASSETTGQLGEAFF	TGTGCCAGCAGCGAAACCACCGGACAGCTGGGCGAAGCTTTCTTT	TRBJ1-1	TRBV13	NA	once
CASTLTGNYGYTF	TGTGCCAGCACCCTGACAGGAAACTATGGCTACACCTTC	TRBJ1-2	TRBV12-3/TRBV12-4	NA	NA
CASSRRSGYTF	TGTGCCAGCAGCCGTCGGAGTGGCTACACCTTC	TRBJ1-2	TRBV5-6	NA	NA
CASSVGGYDTEAFF	TGCGCCAGCAGTGTAGGAGGGTATGACACTGAAGCTTTCTTT	TRBJ1-1	TRBV10-2	NA	NA
CASRRQGTSYGYTF	TGTGCCAGCAGAAGACAGGGAACAAGCTATGGCTACACCTTC	TRBJ1-2	TRBV7-9	TRBD1	NA
CASSLLQGSGAEAFF	TGTGCCAGCAGCCTCCTACAGGGGAGTGGGGCTGAAGCTTTCTTT	TRBJ1-1	TRBV6-5	TRBD1	NA
CASSLGHTGDTQYF	TGTGCCAGCAGCTTGGGACACACCGGGGATACGCAGTATTTT	TRBJ2-3	TRBV7-9	NA	NA
CATQTSAGNTIYF	TGTGCCACCCAAACTAGTGCTGGAAACACCATATATTTT	TRBJ1-3	TRBV6-5	NA	NA
CASSPLSYEQYF	TGTGCCAGCTCACCTCTCTCCTACGAGCAGTACTTC	TRBJ2-7	TRBV18	NA	NA
CASRSTGGTNEKLFF	TGCGCCAGCAGATCGACAGGGGGAACTAATGAAAAACTGTTTTTT	TRBJ1-4	TRBV4-1	TRBD1	NA
CASSLGQNTEAFF	TGTGCCAGCAGTCTTGGACAGAACACTGAAGCTTTCTTT	TRBJ1-1	TRBV12-3/TRBV12-4	NA	NA
CASSPLRRDTQYF	TGTGCCAGCAGCCCCCTCCGGAGGGATACGCAGTATTTT	TRBJ2-3	TRBV7-9	NA	NA
CATRSRDYTEAFF	TGTGCCACCAGATCCCGGGACTACACTGAAGCTTTCTTT	TRBJ1-1	TRBV24-1	NA	once
CASSERGSRASYNEQFF	TGCGCCAGCAGCGAGAGAGGGAGCCGAGCCTCCTACAATGAGCAGTTCTTC	TRBJ2-1	TRBV5-1	NA	NA
CASSFQGGEAFF	TGTGCCAGCAGCTTCCAGGGGGGTGAAGCTTTCTTT	TRBJ1-1	TRBV7-9	TRBD1	NA
CASSLGRTPGGEGAFF	TGTGCCAGCAGCTTGGGTCGTACCCCAGGGGGCGAGGGGGCTTTCTTT	TRBJ1-1	TRBV5-4	TRBD1	NA
CASSLAGGLTGELLF	TGTGCCAGCAGCTTGGCCGGGGGACTCACCGGGGAGCTGCTTTTT	TRBJ2-2	TRBV5-4	NA	once
CASAYRGEASGNTIYF	TGTGCCAGCGCCTACAGGGGAGAGGCTTCTGGAAACACCATATATTTT	TRBJ1-3	TRBV27	TRBD1	NA
CASRHNRAGDGYTF	TGTGCCAGCAGACACAACAGGGCGGGTGACGGCTACACCTTC	TRBJ1-2	TRBV6-5	NA	NA
CATSDSRQGSGNTIYF	TGTGCCACCAGTGATTCCCGACAGGGGTCTGGAAACACCATATATTTT	TRBJ1-3	TRBV24-1	TRBD1	few
CASSLARGGFSGNTIYF	TGTGCCAGCAGCTTGGCCCGGGGGGGCTTCTCTGGAAACACCATATATTTT	TRBJ1-3	TRBV5-4	NA	NA
CASSLQGNNQPQHF	TGTGCCAGCAGTTTACAGGGGAACAATCAGCCCCAGCATTTT	TRBJ1-5	TRBV7-9	TRBD1	NA
CASSRLVSGNTIYF	TGTGCCAGCAGCCGACTAGTATCTGGAAACACCATATATTTT	TRBJ1-3	TRBV5-6	NA	NA
CASSSRTGGTEEKLFF	TGTGCCAGCAGCTCCAGGACAGGGGGAACGGAAGAAAAACTGTTTTTT	TRBJ1-4	TRBV7-8	TRBD1	NA
CASSYSIGTGYEHTEAFF	TGTGCCAGCAGTTACTCGATAGGGACAGGGTACGAACACACTGAAGCTTTCTTT	TRBJ1-1	TRBV6-2/TRBV6-3	TRBD1	NA
CASSLDGSSYNSPLHF	TGCGCCAGCAGCTTGGACGGGAGCTCCTATAATTCACCCCTCCACTTT	TRBJ1-6	TRBV5-1	NA	NA
CASSLDRDYEQYF	TGTGCCAGCAGCCTCGACAGGGACTACGAGCAGTACTTC	TRBJ2-7	TRBV27	TRBD1	NA
CASSLQVEETQYF	TGTGCCAGCAGTTTACAGGTGGAAGAGACCCAGTACTTC	TRBJ2-5	TRBV12-3/TRBV12-4	NA	NA
CASRTGAANTEAFF	TGTGCCAGCAGGACAGGGGCGGCGAACACTGAAGCTTTCTTT	TRBJ1-1	TRBV25-1	TRBD1	NA
CASSYRDRPAYEQYF	TGTGCCAGCAGCTACCGGGACAGGCCTGCCTACGAGCAGTACTTC	TRBJ2-7	TRBV11-3	TRBD1	NA
CASSVISGGLADTQYF	TGTGCCAGCAGCGTAATAAGCGGGGGGCTCGCAGATACGCAGTATTTT	TRBJ2-3	TRBV9	TRBD2	NA
CASTGQDGQPQHF	TGTGCCAGCACCGGACAGGACGGTCAGCCCCAGCATTTT	TRBJ1-5	TRBV7-8	TRBD1	NA
CASRGTGGNTIYF	TGTGCCAGCAGGGGAACAGGGGGCAACACCATATATTTT	TRBJ1-3	TRBV12-3/TRBV12-4	TRBD1	NA
CASSSPLDRGGEAFF	TGTGCCAGCAGTTCACCCTTGGACAGGGGGGGGGAAGCTTTCTTT	TRBJ1-1	TRBV27	TRBD1	NA
CASSLDRVYTDTQYF	TGTGCCAGCAGCCTGGACAGGGTCTACACAGATACGCAGTATTTT	TRBJ2-3	TRBV5-6	TRBD1	NA
CASSFGAADYGYTF	TGTGCCAGCAGCTTTGGGGCGGCCGACTATGGCTACACCTTC	TRBJ1-2	TRBV7-2	NA	NA
CASSVGGEMNTEAFF	TGTGCCAGCAGCGTAGGGGGAGAGATGAACACTGAAGCTTTCTTT	TRBJ1-1	TRBV9	NA	once
CSGGTSILDEQFF	TGCAGCGGTGGGACTTCGATCCTCGATGAGCAGTTCTTC	TRBJ2-1	TRBV29-1	NA	few